The clone carrying this T cell receptor beta chain was found once. Under the authors' procedure: Scientists estimated how many nucleated cells there were by amplifying reference gene primers. Only in-frame clones appear in the TCRdb table, and some are missing; sequencing was by immunoSEQ multiplex PCR. V and J calls and clone size are copied from that table; D and trimming were computed from the DNA. The sample consists of just under 350,000 clones, around four fifths of them appearing once. The sample belongs to a study of blood T cell repertoires in COVID-19. Overall study: Samples of COVID-19 (acute and convalescent) were obtained from the United States, Italy and Spain. PBMCs, B-cell-depleted T cells, or T cells were the source of the cDNA or gDNA that made up the material.

Sequencing was carried out using peripheral blood. This sequence originates from a man aged 25 to 45 with active or convalescent COVID-19.

In nucleotides, the CDR3 is TGTGCCAGCAGATCTGGAGGGGCAGGCCCCTACAATGAGCAGTTCTTC. This codes for CASRSGGAGPYNEQFF. The chain has TRBV7-2 and TRBJ2-1, with a weak D call TRBD2 (6 bases). The CDR3 runs 16 residues. V was clipped by 6 bases and J by 2 bases, with 17 bases between them. CDR1 is SGHTA, CDR2 FQGNSA, per germline.